These T cell receptor beta chains were read from a single sample in a study of cytomegalovirus exposure and HLA in healthy donors. TCRdb's table, derived via immunoSEQ multiplex PCR, lists solely in-frame clones and lacks some. The sample table sets out 100,000 to 150,000 clones. The sample consisted of PBMCs. Every receptor here comes from a man between 18 and 35 years old in good health and CMV-seronegative. The CDR3 runs from the conserved cysteine through the conserved F or W. The D gene is left open where the match is weak.

J gene,D gene,V gene,CDR3 DNA,CDR3 protein
TRBJ1-4,TRBD1,TRBV15,TGTGCCACCAGCGCTAGCCGGGACAGAGGTGGAAAACTGTTTTTT,CATSASRDRGGKLFF
TRBJ2-3,TRBD2,TRBV7-2,TGTGCCAGCAGCTTAGGCGGGGGAGGCACAGATACGCAGTATTTT,CASSLGGGGTDTQYF
TRBJ1-1,.,TRBV11-3,TGTGCCAGCAGCTTAGATAGTGGAGGTGAAGCTTTCTTT,CASSLDSGGEAFF
TRBJ1-1,.,TRBV11-1,TGTGCCAGCAGCTTAGGCGTAATGAACACTGAAGCTTTCTTT,CASSLGVMNTEAFF
TRBJ2-7,.,TRBV5-8,TGTGCCAGCAGCTTTTCGACTCGTTTTCGCTCCTACGAGCAGTACTTC,CASSFSTRFRSYEQYF
TRBJ2-2,.,TRBV9,TGTGCCAGCAGCGCTTTTTGGCAGGCGAACACCGGGGAGCTGTTTTTT,CASSAFWQANTGELFF
TRBJ1-2,.,TRBV18,TGTGCCAGCTCACCACTGGAGATTCACAACTATGGCTACACCTTC,CASSPLEIHNYGYTF
TRBJ2-1,TRBD2,TRBV28,TGTGCCAGCAGCTCTAATAGCGGGGGGGTTTCCAATGAGCAGTTCTTC,CASSSNSGGVSNEQFF
TRBJ1-1,TRBD1,TRBV7-9,TGTGCCAGCAGCGCTACAGGGGACGCGAAAGCTTTCTTT,CASSATGDAKAFF
TRBJ2-5,.,TRBV7-2,TGTGCCAGCAGCTTAAAGAGGGGGGGCCTGGAGACCCAGTACTTC,CASSLKRGGLETQYF
TRBJ1-2,.,TRBV6-5,TGTGCCAGCAGTTCGGTAGATGGCTACACCTTC,CASSSVDGYTF
TRBJ1-1,.,TRBV20-1,TGCAGTGCTAGGAGACAGACCGAAGCTTTCTTT,CSARRQTEAFF
TRBJ2-5,.,TRBV15,TGTGCCACCAGCAGGTACAGTGAAGAGACCCAGTACTTC,CATSRYSEETQYF
TRBJ2-3,TRBD1,TRBV7-7,TGTGCTAGCAGCTCGGGGACAGGGGGCACAGATACGCAGTATTTT,CASSSGTGGTDTQYF
TRBJ2-7,.,TRBV7-3,TGTGCCAGCAGCTCTCGACGGGGGAGCTCCTACGAGCAGTACTTC,CASSSRRGSSYEQYF
TRBJ1-5,.,TRBV19,TGTGCCAGTAGGACAGCCTCTCCAGGTCAGCCCCAGCATTTT,CASRTASPGQPQHF
TRBJ2-1,.,TRBV5-8,TGTGCCAGCAGTCTGGGCGAGTTCTTC,CASSLGEFF
TRBJ1-2,.,TRBV9,TGTGCCAGCAGCGTCGGGTATGGCTACACCTTC,CASSVGYGYTF
TRBJ2-1,TRBD1,TRBV4-1,TGCGCCAGCAGCCTTGCTACCGGGACAGGGGCATACAATGAGCAGTTCTTC,CASSLATGTGAYNEQFF
TRBJ2-1,TRBD2,TRBV6-1,TGTGCCAGCAGTGAACGGGGACTAGGGGTAAATGAGCAGTTCTTC,CASSERGLGVNEQFF
TRBJ2-3,TRBD1,TRBV4-3,TGCGCCAGCAGCCAAGATGCCAGGGGGCGTCTAAGTACGCAGTATTTT,CASSQDARGRLSTQYF
TRBJ2-7,.,TRBV28,TGTGCCAGCAGTTTGGCGGGGAGCTACGAGCAGTACTTC,CASSLAGSYEQYF
TRBJ1-2,TRBD1,TRBV4-1,TGCGCCAGCAGCCAGGGGACAGGAAAGTATGGCTACACCTTC,CASSQGTGKYGYTF
TRBJ1-5,.,TRBV18,TGTGCCACATCGACAGATACCAATCAGCCCCAGCATTTT,CATSTDTNQPQHF
TRBJ2-2,TRBD2,TRBV9,TGTGCCAGCAGCGTGAAATCGACTAGCCATATGAACACCGGGGAGCTGTTTTTT,CASSVKSTSHMNTGELFF
TRBJ1-2,TRBD1,TRBV28,TGTGCCAGCAGTTTCACAGGGGGCAGTAACTATGGCTACACCTTC,CASSFTGGSNYGYTF
TRBJ2-1,TRBD2,TRBV28,TGTGCCAGCAGTTTCCCGAACGGGAGGGGGTCAAATGAGCAGTTCTTC,CASSFPNGRGSNEQFF
TRBJ2-7,TRBD1,TRBV2,TGTGCCAGCAGTGCCACGGGACAGGGAAACGAGCAGTACTTC,CASSATGQGNEQYF
TRBJ1-1,.,TRBV7-9,TGTGCCAGCAAGGGGGTGTCTCTGAACACTGAAGCTTTCTTT,CASKGVSLNTEAFF
TRBJ2-1,.,TRBV29-1,TGCAGCGTTTTCCTTAGCGGTACCTACAATGAGCAGTTCTTC,CSVFLSGTYNEQFF
TRBJ2-7,.,TRBV11-3,TGTGCCAGCAGCTTACCCGGGGAGCAGTACTTC,CASSLPGEQYF
TRBJ2-2,TRBD2,TRBV28,TGTGCCACCCCTAGCGGGAGCGTAAGCGGGGAGCTGTTTTTT,CATPSGSVSGELFF
TRBJ2-1,.,TRBV7-3,TGTGCCAGCAGCTCCCATAGCGAGAACAATGAGCAGTTCTTC,CASSSHSENNEQFF
TRBJ1-1,.,TRBV9,TGTGCCAGCAGCCCCGGAGGGGTGAACACTGAAGCTTTCTTT,CASSPGGVNTEAFF
TRBJ2-7,TRBD1,TRBV4-1,TGCGCCAGCACCCCCGGGACAGCGAACTACGAGCAGTACTTC,CASTPGTANYEQYF
TRBJ2-7,TRBD1,TRBV7-9,TGTGCCAGCAGCTTAACCGGGACAGTGGAGGAGCAGTACTTC,CASSLTGTVEEQYF
TRBJ2-7,.,TRBV15,TGTGCCACCAGCAGAGCGTACTACGAGCAGTACTTC,CATSRAYYEQYF
TRBJ1-1,.,TRBV30,TGTGCCTGGAGTGTTGGGAGTGAAGCTTTCTTT,CAWSVGSEAFF
TRBJ1-5,TRBD1,TRBV28,TGTGCCAGCAGTTTGACAGGGGTTCGGGGCAATCAGCCCCAGCATTTT,CASSLTGVRGNQPQHF
TRBJ1-1,.,TRBV18,TGTGCCAGCTCAGCACAGAGGGGGGGGGCTCCTGAAGCTTTCTTT,CASSAQRGGAPEAFF
TRBJ1-2,.,TRBV19,TGTGCCAGTAGTATAGTTCCGGGAACGGCGGGCTACACCTTC,CASSIVPGTAGYTF
TRBJ2-1,TRBD2,TRBV7-3,TGTGCCAGCAGCATGACGGGACTAGCGGCAGTTTCCTACAATGAGCAGTTCTTC,CASSMTGLAAVSYNEQFF
TRBJ2-2,.,TRBV6-6,TGTGCCAGCAGTTGGGGGACTCCTAACACCGGGGAGCTGTTTTTT,CASSWGTPNTGELFF
TRBJ1-1,TRBD1,TRBV2,TGTGCCAGCAGCCAAAGAGGGGGCTTTAGCACTGAAGCTTTCTTT,CASSQRGGFSTEAFF
TRBJ2-2,.,TRBV30,TGTGCCTGGAAGTTCTGGGGCGCGAACACCGGGGAGCTGTTTTTT,CAWKFWGANTGELFF
TRBJ2-3,TRBD2,TRBV7-8,TGTGCCAGCAGCCCGCAGACTAGCGGAGATACGCAGTATTTT,CASSPQTSGDTQYF
TRBJ1-1,.,TRBV6-1,TGTGCCAGCCAGGCCCTCGGATTCATGAACACTGAAGCTTTCTTT,CASQALGFMNTEAFF
TRBJ2-1,TRBD2,TRBV27,TGTGCCAGCCAAAGCGGGAGGGCCTACAATGAGCAGTTCTTC,CASQSGRAYNEQFF
TRBJ2-5,.,TRBV27,TGTGCCAGCGGACTGGGTGGGAAGACCCAGTACTTC,CASGLGGKTQYF
TRBJ2-2,.,TRBV5-1,TGCGCCAGCACGCGGGGAAACACCGGGGAGCTGTTTTTT,CASTRGNTGELFF
TRBJ2-7,TRBD1,TRBV6-1,TGTGCCAGCAGTAAATTAAGGACAGGAACCTACGAGCAGTACTTC,CASSKLRTGTYEQYF
TRBJ2-3,.,TRBV7-9,TGTGCCAGCAGCCCCTATAGCGGTGGTGCAGATACGCAGTATTTT,CASSPYSGGADTQYF
TRBJ1-2,.,TRBV23-1,TGCGCCAGCACTCCAATGACAGTCCCCTATGGCTACACCTTC,CASTPMTVPYGYTF
TRBJ2-7,.,TRBV5-6,TGTGCCAGCAGCTTGGGGACAGCCGACTACGAGCAGTACTTC,CASSLGTADYEQYF
TRBJ1-1,.,TRBV6-5,TGTGCCAGCAGTTCGACAACTGAAGCTTTCTTT,CASSSTTEAFF